A single count supports the clone carrying this T cell receptor (beta chain). Its target is unknown. Data came from immunoSEQ multiplex PCR; TCRdb stores just in-frame clones and leaves some out. Of roughly 35,000 clones in the sample, about three quarters were seen once. Before sequencing took place, the ViraFEST assay used viral peptide pools to expand antigen-specific CD4+ T cells. Culture lasted 10 days before CD4+ T cell isolation. The person's infection with SARS-CoV-2, confirmed by PCR, took place between March and December 2020. Researchers swapped half the medium for IL-2 medium on both days 3 and 7. The source of the sample is a study of vaccination effects on CD4 cells after COVID-19. Across the study: At 16 days and one week before vaccination, a couple of convalescent patients gave samples.

Study-level points and caveats: The study enrolled few convalescent patients and sampled no early post-infection timepoints.

The germline gives CDR1 SGHDT, CDR2 YYEEEE. This CDR3 has 16 amino acids. The trim removed 3 bases at V and 3 bases at J, leaving 8 bases unmatched. Sequencing used CD4+ T cells from PBMCs cultured with HCoV-NL63 spike peptides, obtained before COVID-19 vaccination. The chain couples TRBV5-6 to TRBJ1-4, with 7 nucleotides matching TRBD1. The sequence derives from a human donor who had a prior SARS-CoV-2 infection. The CDR3 protein is CASSSDRFVANEKLFF. The CDR3 nucleotides read TGTGCCAGCAGCTCGGACAGGTTTGTGGCTAATGAAAAACTGTTTTTT.